This TCR beta chain was identified in a study of OX40 agonist ivuxolimab in advanced cancers. Notes on the study in general: Among the least clonally expanded were partial responders at 0.1-3.0 mg/kg.

With respect to this clone: Its antigen is still unknown.

The ends were cut back, 6 bases at V and 8 bases at J, with 18 bases in the middle. CDR3 length: 14 residues. Germline loops: CDR1 MNHNY, CDR2 SVGAGI (reference sequence). Generated by immunoSEQ multiplex PCR, the TCRdb table keeps only in-frame clones and is missing some. The table lists around 43,000 clones, about 89% of them singletons. This material consisted of CD4+ or CD8+ T cells sorted from blood, taken in a trial of the OX40 agonist ivuxolimab. The rearrangement links TRBV6-6 to TRBJ2-3; D is perhaps TRBD2 (6 bases). The source of this sequence is an adult with an advanced solid tumor such as melanoma, head and neck, liver or kidney cancer. CDR3 amino acids: CASSPGTGLGTQYF. CDR3 DNA sequence: TGTGCCAGCAGCCCCGGGACTGGGTTGGGTACGCAGTATTTT.